This TCR beta chain stems from a study of identical twins (TCRdb year 2016). Study-wide context: TCR alpha and beta repertoires from monozygotic twins, unrelated adults of various ages and cord blood were deep-sequenced to test whether fetal clonotypes persist. To rule out contamination, the twin experiments were replicated at different times with different library preparation protocols. Study-wide findings and limitations: A weaker excess of twin sharing was found in beta out-of-frame sequences because the signal-to-noise ratio was lowered by fewer shared sequences. Abundant cord blood beta clonotypes had fewer insertions, young adult naive repertoires showed a similar but weaker trend, and memory repertoires showed no such trend. In monozygotic twins, recombination models systematically underestimated out-of-frame TCR alpha sharing, but the models matched the sharing seen between unrelated individuals. Because the same donors could not be followed over many years, conclusions were based on cross-sectional statistical analysis. Invariant T cells such as MAIT and iNKT could partly confound zero-insertion analyses, though diverse VJ usage argued against this for most clonotypes. Compared with coincidental sharing between unrelated individuals, out-of-frame TCR alpha sequences shared between twins showed an excess of sequences with low generation probability.

The library was built by means of 5' RACE. TCRdb names Illumina HiSeq 2000 as the instrument used. A universal primer binding site was introduced by template switching, and a unique molecular identifier was present in the final cDNA, enabling accurate counting of TCR cDNA molecules. First-strand cDNA for TCR alpha and beta chains was synthesized from specific primers in the conserved constant-segment region. Each cDNA library was double barcoded, with a SMART-Mk sample barcode plus Illumina barcodes, to control for contamination. Two successive PCR steps introduced TruSeq adapter sequences along with Illumina sample barcodes. Sequencing of the TCR alpha and beta cDNA libraries was done on the Illumina HiSeq platform using custom primers. In the source study's methods: MiGEC processed the raw reads to extract unique molecular identifiers, while MiXCR was used to determine the CDR3 positions. For each individual, recombination models were inferred using an EM algorithm with the repgenHMM and IGoR tools. The tcR package in R was used for shared clonotype analysis, with sharing normalized by the product of cloneset sizes. To study raw recombination free of thymic and clonal selection effects, out-of-frame nonproductive sequences were analyzed. TCRdb trimmed public reads at Q25 via fastp, called clones via MiXCR and kept in-frame beta chains. Here each entry gathers all rows of one CDR3 protein and keeps the most common genes and DNA. These V and J calls derive from TCRdb rather than the authors' analysis. Counted in this sample were 450,000 or so distinct CDR3 sequences; approximately 15% of them appeared once. The ten top clones hold about 0.52% of the sample.

About this clonotype itself: What this receptor recognizes is not known. No clone much larger than this one lies a single base away; base qualities are absent.

Only healthy Caucasian donors were included. The twin cohort consisted of three pairs of female monozygotic twins, all aged roughly 18 to 30 years. Positive isolation kits from Invitrogen were used to isolate CD4+ and CD8+ T cell populations. V is pared back by 7 bases and J by 6 bases, with 19 bases lying between the germline termini. CDR1 and CDR2 are drawn from the germline V gene: MNHNS, SASEGT. Including cysteine and phenylalanine, the CDR3 has 14 amino acids. The entry retains the CDR3 DNA only, 42 bases that are in frame from base 1. The data were also submitted as part of a second study, on yellow fever vaccine responses in identical twins. In that second paper, the authors write: The T cell response to vaccination in identical twins was reported by the authors to appear partly convergent and partly personalized. Focusing on identical twins, the study followed the T cell clones that responded to the vaccine, and did so with precision.

This sequence originates from a woman aged 18-29 years in good health. The chain couples TRBV6-1 to TRBJ2-7, with no confident D gene call. Sequenced: CD4+ T cells sorted from blood. The nucleotides read TGTGCCAGCACCCCCCAGACCTCCTGGGGCGAGCAGTACTTC. Its coded protein is CASTPQTSWGEQYF.